This TCR beta chain was sequenced during a study of OX40 agonist ivuxolimab in advanced cancers. With respect to the entire study: Ivuxolimab was a fully human IgG2 agonistic monoclonal antibody targeting the costimulatory receptor OX40 (CD134). Intravenous ivuxolimab was administered to patients every 2 weeks at six dose levels: 0.01, 0.1, 0.3, 1.5, 3 and 10 mg/kg. Among the approximately 54 dose-escalation patients, around 20 had hepatocellular carcinoma, roughly 15 melanoma, 9 renal cell carcinoma and 9 head and neck cancer. The dose-escalation cohort was about 83% male with a mean age of approximately 60 years, ranging from roughly 20 to 80. Prior anti-PD-1, anti-PD-L1 or anti-CTLA-4 therapy was permitted, and checkpoint inhibitors had been received by around 40% of dose-escalation patients. Three dose-escalation patients achieved partial responses, one with hepatocellular carcinoma and two with cutaneous melanoma. The point of sequencing TCRbeta in the periphery was to test whether ivuxolimab changed TCR sequence diversity and drove clonal T-cell expansion. The monotherapy dose-escalation portion (N of about 57 patients) of the phase I ivuxolimab trial is reported in the paper.

CDR1 and CDR2, per the germline V gene, are LGHNA and YSLEER. V is trimmed back by 1 base and J by 5 bases, and the junction contains 7 bases that no gene match accounts for. Its CDR3 holds 15 amino acids, cysteine through phenylalanine. Only CDR3 DNA remains: 45 bases, in frame from the first base. As to this clone: Its antigen is still unknown. The record has no base qualities; no much larger clone is one base away.

Beyond this particular receptor, the publication reports: On average, CD8+ T cells showed more expanded clones than CD4+ T cells after ivuxolimab. Low levels of normalized T-cell clonal expansion were also seen in some patients who did not respond. At doses from 0.1 to 3.0 mg/kg, clonal expansion was seen in both CD4+ and CD8+ blood T cells between baseline and week 6. The antigen specificity of the peripheral T cells that underwent clonal expansion was not determined. In partial responders in the 0.1-3.0 mg/kg groups, normalized peripheral clonal expansion was found to be among the lowest, especially among CD8+ T cells.

The trial excluded patients who had a history of autoimmune disease or were on systemic immunosuppression. In every dose cohort, peripheral blood was drawn for TCR sequencing at baseline, cycle 4 day 1, and cycle 7 day 1. Samples were obtained from an open-label, multicenter, first-in-human phase I dose-escalation trial of ivuxolimab. Adults with locally advanced or metastatic melanoma, renal cell, hepatocellular, or head and neck squamous cell carcinoma were enrolled in the trial. Before TCR sequencing, CD4+ T cells and CD8+ T cells from peripheral blood were sorted into separate populations. To sequence the TCRbeta CDR3 region, genomic DNA was isolated from the sorted cells. TCRbeta CDR3 regions were sequenced using the immunoSEQ Assay. The immuneACCESS repertoire file appears here via TCRdb, limited to in-frame rearrangements. These files lack a portion of the clones; in checked studies, under half of the deficit traces to unresolved V genes, and the cause of the others is not known. The sample table lists more than 100,000 clones, about nine tenths of them with a count of one. 1.1% of the sample goes to the ten largest clones.

Sequencing was performed on CD4+ or CD8+ T cells sorted from blood, taken in a trial of the OX40 agonist ivuxolimab. This chain joins TRBV4-3 to TRBJ2-7; 8 central bases correspond to TRBD2. This receptor was obtained from an adult with an advanced solid tumor such as melanoma, head and neck, liver or kidney cancer. The nucleotides read TGCGCCAGCAGCCAAGGCGCGGGAGGTCTCAACGAGCAGTACTTC. Its protein reads: CASSQGAGGLNEQYF.